These 9 T cell receptor beta chains share one sample of origin, sequenced in a study of control samples from healthy donors and cancer patients. Here immunoSEQ multiplex PCR was the method, and the copy in TCRdb shows in-frame clones only, minus some. The data show 260,000 or so clones, approximately 80% seen once. Sequencing was performed on PBMCs. These receptors originate from a woman aged 60-70 years with lung cancer.

This chain connects TRBV7-3 to TRBJ2-2, with D possibly matching TRBD2 (6 bases). The CDR3 extends over 16 amino acids. Trimming removed 5 bases at V and 3 bases at J, with 16 bases between. In germline, CDR1 is SGHTA, CDR2 FQGTGA. The CDR3 coding sequence is TGTGCCAGCAGCGATTTCGTGGGGGGTGACACCGGGGAGCTGTTTTTT. Translation gives CASSDFVGGDTGELFF.

The V gene is TRBV29-1, the J gene TRBJ2-7; TRBD1 aligns across 9 bases. The CDR3 is made up of 13 amino acids. CDR1 is SQVTM and CDR2 is ANQGSEA in the germline V gene. V was clipped by 7 bases and J by 3 bases; unmatched bases: 7. CDR3 region: CSATGTGLYEQYF. The CDR3 nucleotides read TGCAGCGCGACCGGGACAGGGCTCTACGAGCAGTACTTC.

This chain links TRBV30 with TRBJ1-1; 7 bases fit TRBD1. There are 14 residues in the CDR3. The V gene's germline CDR1 is GTSNPN and CDR2 SVGIG (reference sequence). V shed 3 bases, J shed 7 bases, and the junction held 11 bases outside the gene matches. The chain's CDR3 is CAWRAKPGTVEAFF. Here the CDR3 DNA reads TGTGCCTGGAGAGCCAAGCCCGGGACAGTTGAAGCTTTCTTT.

This clone was seen only a few times. This rearrangement joins TRBV28 to TRBJ2-5; 13 bases map to TRBD2. CDR1 MDHEN and CDR2 SYDVKM come from the germline V gene. The CDR3 consists of 16 residues. Trimming removed 4 bases from V and 5 bases from J; junction bases left unmatched: 7. For the CDR3, the DNA is TGTGCCAGCAGTTCGCGGACTAGCGGGAGAAGGGAGACCCAGTACTTC. Residues: CASSSRTSGRRETQYF.

The rearrangement uses TRBV5-1 and TRBJ2-7; no reliable D call. V dropped 0 bases and J dropped 1 base, with 5 bases sitting between them. The CDR3 runs to 13 residues. CDR1 is SGHRS and CDR2 is YFSETQ in the germline V gene. As DNA, the CDR3 is TGCGCCAGCAGCTTGGAACTGTCCTACGAGCAGTACTTC. Protein: CASSLELSYEQYF.

V gene TRBV7-3 combines with J gene TRBJ2-2; 9 nucleotides agree with TRBD1. The CDR3 sequence is 16 residues long. CDR1 is SGHTA, CDR2 FQGTGA, per germline. J lost 4 bases, V lost 4 bases, and 7 bases had no gene match. The CDR3 reads CASSSPGQGGTGELFF. DNA of the CDR3: TGTGCCAGCAGCTCACCGGGACAGGGTGGCACCGGGGAGCTGTTTTTT. Using reference TRBV7-3 and TRBJ2-2 for the parts outside the CDR3, the full variable domain is GAGVSQTPSNKVTEKGKYVELRCDPISGHTALYWYRQSLGQGPEFLIYFQGTGAADDSGLPNDRFFAVRPEGSVSTLKIQRTERGDSAVYLCASSSPGQGGTGELFFGEGSRLTVL.

The rearrangement joins TRBV6-6 to TRBJ2-1, with TRBD1 as a possible D gene (6 bases). Trimming pared 3 bases from V and 7 bases from J, leaving 13 bases between. This CDR3 comprises 14 residues. In germline, CDR1 is MNHNY, CDR2 SVGAGI (reference sequence). The CDR3 is CASSYSQRGNEQFF. For the CDR3, the DNA is TGTGCCAGCAGTTATTCGCAAAGGGGGAATGAGCAGTTCTTC.

The CDR3 DNA reads TGTGCCAGCAGCTTACCCCTGCTAGCGCTATACAATGAGCAGTTCTTC. It encodes CASSLPLLALYNEQFF. V is TRBV7-3 and J is TRBJ2-1; tentative D call: TRBD2 (6 bases). Per the germline V gene, CDR1 is SGHTA and CDR2 is FQGTGA. This CDR3 comprises 16 residues. With 2 bases removed from V and 4 bases from J, the gap between germline ends came to 15 bases.

This clone was detected only once. The chain joins TRBV4-1 to TRBJ2-7; tentatively, D is TRBD1 or TRBD2 (5 bases each). CDR3 length: 17 residues. V gave up 4 bases and J gave up 4 bases, with 23 bases separating them. Per germline, CDR1 MGHRA and CDR2 YSYEKL. CDR3 bases: TGCGCCAGCAGCCGGCTCCCGGGGACGGAAGACCCATACGAGCAGTACTTC. It translates to CASSRLPGTEDPYEQYF.